The rows below give T cell receptor beta chains drawn from one sample of a study of T cell responses to AZD1222 COVID-19 vaccine. TCRdb's copy holds only in-frame clones and misses some; the assay was immunoSEQ multiplex PCR. The sample includes about 57,000 clones, around 86% of them seen just once. This sample comprised peripheral blood, obtained on day 0 of AZD1222 vaccination. These receptor sequences come from an adult in good health. Both conserved end residues are part of each CDR3. D genes are given only for firm matches. Only some rows state a clone size, as once, few, many or a class for expanded clones.

>TRBJ1-2|TRBD1|TRBV4-1|.
CASSQDAGGDYGYTF
TGCGCCAGCAGCCAAGACGCAGGGGGCGACTATGGCTACACCTTC
>TRBJ2-6|.|TRBV7-3|.
CASSLQGANVLTF
TGTGCCAGCAGCTTACAGGGGGCCAACGTCCTGACTTTC
>TRBJ2-1|.|TRBV7-2|.
CASSLRQANEQFF
TGTGCCAGCAGCTTACGGCAGGCCAATGAGCAGTTCTTC
>TRBJ2-7|.|TRBV5-1|.
CASSWDGLAYEQYF
TGCGCCAGCAGCTGGGACGGACTCGCCTACGAGCAGTACTTC
>TRBJ2-7|TRBD2|TRBV30|.
CAWSPNGLAGSYEQYF
TGTGCCTGGAGTCCCAACGGACTAGCGGGATCCTACGAGCAGTACTTC
>TRBJ2-7|TRBD2|TRBV7-2|.
CASSLGAGGSYEQYF
TGTGCCAGCAGCTTAGGAGCGGGAGGTTCCTACGAGCAGTACTTC
>TRBJ2-6|TRBD1|TRBV7-6|.
CASSLLQGYGANVLTF
TGTGCCAGCAGCCTATTACAGGGGTACGGGGCCAACGTCCTGACTTTC
>TRBJ1-2|TRBD1|TRBV6-5|.
CASSYSGGQTYGYTF
TGTGCCAGCAGTTACTCGGGGGGACAGACCTATGGCTACACCTTC
>TRBJ2-7|.|TRBV7-3|.
CASSLGSLGEQYF
TGTGCCAGCAGCTTAGGCTCCCTAGGCGAGCAGTACTTC
>TRBJ1-5|.|TRBV7-9|once
CASSSGNQPQHF
TGTGCCAGCAGCTCCGGTAATCAGCCCCAGCATTTT
>TRBJ2-5|TRBD2|TRBV25-1|.
CASSEWGSGSGKTQYF
TGTGCCAGCAGTGAATGGGGTAGCGGGAGTGGAAAGACCCAGTACTTC
>TRBJ1-5|.|TRBV6-1|.
CASSDTAGFNQPQHF
TGTGCCAGCAGTGACACAGCTGGATTCAATCAGCCCCAGCATTTT
>TRBJ1-5|TRBD1|TRBV5-6|.
CASSVGTVTPNQPQHF
TGTGCCAGCAGCGTTGGGACAGTTACGCCCAATCAGCCCCAGCATTTT
>TRBJ2-2|.|TRBV5-1|once
CASSLKDWTGELFF
TGCGCCAGCAGCTTGAAGGACTGGACCGGGGAGCTGTTTTTT
>TRBJ2-7|TRBD2|TRBV28|.
CASTGLVYEQYF
TGTGCCAGCACTGGACTAGTCTACGAGCAGTACTTC
>TRBJ1-2|.|TRBV2|.
CASSEDRSNYGYTF
TGTGCCAGCAGTGAGGACCGGTCTAACTATGGCTACACCTTC
>TRBJ2-3|TRBD2|TRBV30|.
CAWTSGREADTQYF
TGTGCCTGGACTAGCGGGAGGGAGGCAGATACGCAGTATTTT
>TRBJ1-2|.|TRBV6-2/TRBV6-3|.
CASSPDSGRGYTF
TGTGCCAGCAGCCCGGACAGCGGCCGTGGCTACACCTTC
>TRBJ2-1|.|TRBV7-3|.
CASSLYSGSYNEQFF
TGTGCCAGCAGCTTATACTCGGGTTCCTACAATGAGCAGTTCTTC
>TRBJ2-7|TRBD1|TRBV6-1|.
CASSEGAGNRGVSEQYF
TGTGCCAGCAGTGAAGGGGCAGGGAACAGGGGTGTCTCCGAGCAGTACTTC
>TRBJ1-1|.|TRBV7-9|.
CASSFQGMNTEAFF
TGTGCCAGCAGCTTTCAGGGGATGAACACTGAAGCTTTCTTT
>TRBJ1-2|.|TRBV19|.
CASSETWGGRYGYTF
TGTGCCAGTAGTGAAACGTGGGGAGGGCGCTATGGCTACACCTTC
>TRBJ1-1|TRBD1|TRBV28|once
CASSLPGQGVSGAFF
TGTGCCAGCAGTTTACCGGGACAGGGAGTTTCGGGGGCTTTCTTT
>TRBJ1-5|TRBD1|TRBV2|once
CASNGNRGGQPQHF
TGTGCCAGCAATGGAAACAGGGGAGGTCAGCCCCAGCATTTT
>TRBJ2-2|.|TRBV28|.
CASNQRGPNTGELFF
TGTGCCAGCAACCAACGGGGGCCGAACACCGGGGAGCTGTTTTTT
>TRBJ2-2|.|TRBV24-1|few
CATSDWQDTGELFF
TGTGCCACCAGTGATTGGCAGGACACCGGGGAGCTGTTTTTT
>TRBJ1-2|TRBD1|TRBV28|once
CASSFPGQGRGDGYTF
TGTGCCAGCAGTTTCCCGGGACAGGGCCGGGGCGATGGCTACACCTTC
>TRBJ2-6|.|TRBV19|once
CASHLWGANSGANVLTF
TGTGCCAGCCACCTTTGGGGGGCAAACTCTGGGGCCAACGTCCTGACTTTC
>TRBJ2-7|TRBD1|TRBV6-5|.
CASSLGQEVNEQYF
TGTGCCAGCAGTCTGGGACAGGAGGTTAACGAGCAGTACTTC
>TRBJ2-7|TRBD2|TRBV28|.
CASSLWREYEQYF
TGTGCCAGCAGTTTATGGCGGGAGTACGAGCAGTACTTC
>TRBJ1-1|.|TRBV5-1|.
CASSLRLNTEAFF
TGCGCCAGCAGCTTACGGCTGAACACTGAAGCTTTCTTT
>TRBJ1-3|.|TRBV6-1|few
CASSEEDSSGNTIYF
TGTGCCAGCAGTGAAGAAGACAGCTCTGGAAACACCATATATTTT
>TRBJ1-1|.|TRBV27|.
CASSFLYMRNTEAFF
TGTGCCAGCAGTTTCCTATATATGAGGAACACTGAAGCTTTCTTT
>TRBJ1-1|.|TRBV28|.
CASSAPGLRETEAFF
TGTGCCAGCAGTGCCCCGGGACTGCGAGAAACTGAAGCTTTCTTT
>TRBJ2-7|.|TRBV7-3|.
CAPCPPDGSNSYEQYF
TGTGCCCCCTGTCCACCTGACGGAAGCAACTCCTACGAGCAGTACTTC
>TRBJ2-1|.|TRBV27|once
CASSLSSGGGSYNEQFF
TGTGCCAGCAGTTTATCGTCCGGAGGAGGCTCCTACAATGAGCAGTTCTTC
>TRBJ2-7|.|TRBV4-1|.
CASSQDYDTAYEQYF
TGCGCCAGCAGCCAAGACTACGACACCGCCTACGAGCAGTACTTC
>TRBJ2-7|.|TRBV5-5|once
CASSLGWGPYEQYF
TGTGCCAGCAGCTTGGGATGGGGCCCCTACGAGCAGTACTTC
>TRBJ2-7|TRBD1|TRBV7-2|.
CASSYMWDRSSYEQYF
TGTGCCAGCAGCTACATGTGGGACAGGAGCTCCTACGAGCAGTACTTC
>TRBJ1-5|.|TRBV7-9|.
CASSPDGNQPQHF
TGTGCCAGCAGCCCGGACGGTAATCAGCCCCAGCATTTT
>TRBJ1-3|.|TRBV28|.
CASSQALGGNTIYF
TGTGCCAGCAGCCAGGCCCTTGGCGGAAACACCATATATTTT
>TRBJ2-2|.|TRBV7-2|.
CASSPDRYTGELFF
TGTGCCAGCAGCCCGGACAGATACACCGGGGAGCTGTTTTTT
>TRBJ1-5|TRBD1|TRBV2|.
CASSHGDREGQPQHF
TGTGCCAGCAGCCACGGGGACAGGGAGGGTCAGCCCCAGCATTTT
>TRBJ1-1|TRBD1|TRBV19|few
CASSIRDRVAFF
TGTGCCAGTAGTATCCGGGACAGGGTTGCTTTCTTT
>TRBJ2-2|.|TRBV2|.
CASSFISVELFF
TGTGCCAGCAGTTTTATCAGCGTGGAGCTGTTTTTT
>TRBJ1-2|TRBD1|TRBV3-1/TRBV3-2|.
CASSPLDRGGYTF
TGTGCCAGCAGTCCGCTAGACAGGGGAGGCTACACCTTC
>TRBJ2-3|.|TRBV7-9|once
CASSSRLESTDTQYF
TGTGCCAGCAGCTCTCGACTGGAATCCACAGATACGCAGTATTTT
>TRBJ2-7|TRBD2|TRBV5-1|.
CASTPEELADPYEQYF
TGCGCCAGCACCCCTGAGGAACTAGCGGATCCCTACGAGCAGTACTTC
>TRBJ1-2|TRBD1|TRBV4-2|.
CASSQVRGTGTDYGYTF
TGTGCCAGCAGCCAAGTAAGAGGGACAGGGACCGACTATGGCTACACCTTC